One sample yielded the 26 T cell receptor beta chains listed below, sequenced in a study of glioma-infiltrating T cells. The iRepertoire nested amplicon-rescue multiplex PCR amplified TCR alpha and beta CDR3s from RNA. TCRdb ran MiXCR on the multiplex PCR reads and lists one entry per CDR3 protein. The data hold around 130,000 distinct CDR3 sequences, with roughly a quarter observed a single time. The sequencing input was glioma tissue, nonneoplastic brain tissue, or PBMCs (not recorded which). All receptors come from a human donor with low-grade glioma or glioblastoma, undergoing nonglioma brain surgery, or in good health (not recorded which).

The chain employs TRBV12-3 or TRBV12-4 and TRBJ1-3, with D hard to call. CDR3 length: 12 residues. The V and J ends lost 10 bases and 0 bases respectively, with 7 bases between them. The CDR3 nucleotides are TGTGCCATAGCCAGCTCTGGAAACACCATATATTTT. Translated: CAIASSGNTIYF.

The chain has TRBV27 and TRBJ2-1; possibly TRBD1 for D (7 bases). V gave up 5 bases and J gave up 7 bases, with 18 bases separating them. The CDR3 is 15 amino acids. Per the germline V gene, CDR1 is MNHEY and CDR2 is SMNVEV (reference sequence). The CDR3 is CASSPPQGRLNEQFF. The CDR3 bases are TGTGCCAGCAGTCCCCCACAGGGGAGGCTGAATGAGCAGTTCTTC.

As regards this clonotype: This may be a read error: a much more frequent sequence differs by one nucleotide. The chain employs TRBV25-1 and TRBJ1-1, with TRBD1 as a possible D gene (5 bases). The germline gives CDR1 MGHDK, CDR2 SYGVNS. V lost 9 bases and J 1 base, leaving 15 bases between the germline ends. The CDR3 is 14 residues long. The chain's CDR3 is CARHKGQGNTEAFF. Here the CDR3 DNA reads TGTGCCAGACACAAAGGGCAGGGGAACACTGAAGCTTTCTTT.

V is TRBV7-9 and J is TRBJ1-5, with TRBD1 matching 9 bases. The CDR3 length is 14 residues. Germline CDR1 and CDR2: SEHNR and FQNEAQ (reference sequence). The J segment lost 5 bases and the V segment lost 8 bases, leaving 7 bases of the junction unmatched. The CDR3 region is CASATDRGDQPQHF. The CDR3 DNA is TGTGCCAGCGCCACGGACAGGGGTGATCAGCCCCAGCATTTT.

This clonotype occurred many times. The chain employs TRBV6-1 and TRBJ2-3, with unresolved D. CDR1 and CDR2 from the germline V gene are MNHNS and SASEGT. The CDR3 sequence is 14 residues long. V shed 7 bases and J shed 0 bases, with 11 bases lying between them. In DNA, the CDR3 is TGTGCCAGCAACCAGCATTCTAGCACAGATACGCAGTATTTT. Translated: CASNQHSSTDTQYF.

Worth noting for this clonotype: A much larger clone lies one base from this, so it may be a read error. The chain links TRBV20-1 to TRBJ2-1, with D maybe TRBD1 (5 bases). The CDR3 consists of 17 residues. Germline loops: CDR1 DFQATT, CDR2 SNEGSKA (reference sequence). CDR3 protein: CNAPPDIGVNSYNEQFF. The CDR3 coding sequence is TGCAATGCCCCTCCGGATATAGGGGTAAACTCCTACAATGAGCAGTTCTTC.

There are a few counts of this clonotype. CDR3 loop: CASSQDKGRGVYNSPLHF. The CDR3, as DNA: TGTGCCAGCAGCCAAGATAAGGGCAGGGGCGTCTATAATTCACCCCTCCACTTT. V and J are TRBV14 and TRBJ1-6, with D maybe TRBD1 (6 bases). V was trimmed by 0 bases and J by 3 bases, leaving 15 bases between them. This CDR3 has 18 amino acids. Looked up from germline, CDR1 is SGHDN and CDR2 is FVKESK. The full variable domain, its missing parts supplied by reference TRBV14 and TRBJ1-6, is EAGVTQFPSHSVIEKGQTVTLRCDPISGHDNLYWYRRVMGKEIKFLLHFVKESKQDESGMPNNRFLAERTGGTYSTLKVQPAELEDSGVYFCASSQDKGRGVYNSPLHFGNGTRLTVT.

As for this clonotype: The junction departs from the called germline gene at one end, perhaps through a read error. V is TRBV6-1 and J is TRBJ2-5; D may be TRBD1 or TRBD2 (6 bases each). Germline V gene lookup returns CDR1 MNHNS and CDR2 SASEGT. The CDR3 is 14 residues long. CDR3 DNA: TGTGCCATCAGTGAGTCCGGGGGCGTGGAGACCCAGTACTTC. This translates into CAISESGGVETQYF.

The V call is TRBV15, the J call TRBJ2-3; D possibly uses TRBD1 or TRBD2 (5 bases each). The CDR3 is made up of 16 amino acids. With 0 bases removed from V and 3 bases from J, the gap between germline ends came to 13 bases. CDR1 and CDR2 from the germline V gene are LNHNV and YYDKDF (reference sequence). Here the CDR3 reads CATSRDGTAPTDTQYF. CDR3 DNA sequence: TGTGCCACCAGCAGAGATGGGACGGCACCAACAGATACGCAGTATTTT.

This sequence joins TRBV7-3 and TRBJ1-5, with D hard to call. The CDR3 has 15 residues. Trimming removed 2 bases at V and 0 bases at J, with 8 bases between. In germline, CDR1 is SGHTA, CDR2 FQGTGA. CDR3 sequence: CASSLWGSSNQPQHF. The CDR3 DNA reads TGTGCCAGCAGCTTATGGGGTAGTAGCAATCAGCCCCAGCATTTT.

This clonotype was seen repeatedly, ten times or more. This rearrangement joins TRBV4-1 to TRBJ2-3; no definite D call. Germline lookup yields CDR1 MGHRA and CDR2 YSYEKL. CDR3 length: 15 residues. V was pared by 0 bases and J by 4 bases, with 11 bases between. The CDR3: CASSQDGSGADTQYF. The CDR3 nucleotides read TGCGCCAGCAGCCAAGATGGCAGTGGTGCAGATACGCAGTATTTT.

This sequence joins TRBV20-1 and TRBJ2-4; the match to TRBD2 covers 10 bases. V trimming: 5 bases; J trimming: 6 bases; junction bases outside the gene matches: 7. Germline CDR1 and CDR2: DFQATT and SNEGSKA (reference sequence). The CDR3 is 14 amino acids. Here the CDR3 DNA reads TGCAGTGCTCGAAAGCGGGGGGGACGAAACATTCAGTACTTC. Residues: CSARKRGGRNIQYF.

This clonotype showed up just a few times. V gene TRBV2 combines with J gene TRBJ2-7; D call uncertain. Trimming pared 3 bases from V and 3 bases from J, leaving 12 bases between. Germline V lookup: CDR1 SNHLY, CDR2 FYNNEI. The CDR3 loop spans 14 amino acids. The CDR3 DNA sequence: TGTGCCAGCAGTGATATGCCACCCCGCTACGAGCAGTACGTC. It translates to CASSDMPPRYEQYV.

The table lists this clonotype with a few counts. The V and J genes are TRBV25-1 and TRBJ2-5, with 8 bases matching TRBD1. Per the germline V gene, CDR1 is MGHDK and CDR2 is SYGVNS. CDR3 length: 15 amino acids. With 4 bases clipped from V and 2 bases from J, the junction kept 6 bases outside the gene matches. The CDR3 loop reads CASSGNQGAQETQYF. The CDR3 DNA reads TGTGCCAGCAGTGGAAATCAGGGGGCGCAAGAGACCCAGTACTTC.

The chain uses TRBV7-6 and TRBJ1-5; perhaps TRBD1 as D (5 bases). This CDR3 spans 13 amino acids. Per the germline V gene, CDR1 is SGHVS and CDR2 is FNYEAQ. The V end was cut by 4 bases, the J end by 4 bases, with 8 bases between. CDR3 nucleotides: TGTGCCAGCAGCTGGGACCGAAATCAGCCCCAGCATTTT. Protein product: CASSWDRNQPQHF.

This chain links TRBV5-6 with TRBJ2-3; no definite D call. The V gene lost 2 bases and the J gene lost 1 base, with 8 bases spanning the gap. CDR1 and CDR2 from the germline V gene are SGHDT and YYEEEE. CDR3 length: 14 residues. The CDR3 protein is CASSLYGGTDTQYF. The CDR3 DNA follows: TGTGCCAGCAGCTTATACGGAGGCACAGATACGCAGTATTTT.

The CDR3 DNA reads as TGTGCCAGCAGCCAAGATCACCGGACGCTGCGGGAAAAACTGTTTTTT. Translating it yields CASSQDHRTLREKLFF. The chain combines TRBV14 with TRBJ1-4, with D unresolved. The CDR3 runs 16 residues. V lost 0 bases and J 8 bases, leaving 16 bases between the germline ends. Looked up from germline, CDR1 is SGHDN and CDR2 is FVKESK.

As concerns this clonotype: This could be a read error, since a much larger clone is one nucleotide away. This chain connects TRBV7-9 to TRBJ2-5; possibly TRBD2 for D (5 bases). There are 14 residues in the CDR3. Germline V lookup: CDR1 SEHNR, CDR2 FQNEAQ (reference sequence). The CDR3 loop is CASSVLAPQETKYF. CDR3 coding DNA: TGTGCCAGCAGCGTTTTAGCGCCTCAAGAGACCAAGTACTTC.

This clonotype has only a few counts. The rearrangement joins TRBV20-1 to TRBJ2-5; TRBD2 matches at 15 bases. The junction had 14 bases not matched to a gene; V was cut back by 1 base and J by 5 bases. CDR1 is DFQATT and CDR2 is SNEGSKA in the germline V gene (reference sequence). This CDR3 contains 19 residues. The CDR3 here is CSARAHPGTSGGSRETQYF. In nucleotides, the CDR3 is TGCAGTGCTAGAGCGCATCCCGGGACTAGCGGGGGGAGCCGTGAGACCCAGTACTTC.

This CDR3 reads CASSLLQDFSVYEQYV. DNA of the CDR3: TGTGCCAGCAGCCTCCTACAGGACTTTTCCGTCTACGAGCAGTACGTC. The chain couples TRBV3-1 to TRBJ2-7; D tentatively fits TRBD1 or TRBD2 (5 bases each). Germline V gives CDR1 LGHDT, CDR2 YNNKEL (reference sequence). V was shortened by 4 bases and J by 3 bases, with 19 bases between the two germline ends. The CDR3 has 16 amino acids.

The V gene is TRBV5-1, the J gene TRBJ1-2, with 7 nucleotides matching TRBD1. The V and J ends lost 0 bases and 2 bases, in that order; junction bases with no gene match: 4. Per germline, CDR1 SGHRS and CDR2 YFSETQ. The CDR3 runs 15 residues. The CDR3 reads CASSLGTGVNYGYTF. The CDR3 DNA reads TGCGCCAGCAGCTTGGGAACAGGGGTAAACTATGGCTACACCTTC.

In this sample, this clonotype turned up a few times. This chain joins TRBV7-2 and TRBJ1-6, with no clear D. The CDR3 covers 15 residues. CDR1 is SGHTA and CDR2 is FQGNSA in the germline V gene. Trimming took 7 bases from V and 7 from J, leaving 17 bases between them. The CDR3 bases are TGTGCCAGCACGGAGCAGTCCAAAAGGAATTCACCCCTCCACTTT. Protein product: CASTEQSKRNSPLHF.

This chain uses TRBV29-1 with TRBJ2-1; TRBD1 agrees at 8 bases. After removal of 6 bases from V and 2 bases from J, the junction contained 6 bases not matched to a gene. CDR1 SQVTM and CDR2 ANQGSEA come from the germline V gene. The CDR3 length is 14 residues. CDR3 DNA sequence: TGCAGCGTCGACAGGGGAGGAACCTACAATGAGCAGTTCTTC. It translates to CSVDRGGTYNEQFF.

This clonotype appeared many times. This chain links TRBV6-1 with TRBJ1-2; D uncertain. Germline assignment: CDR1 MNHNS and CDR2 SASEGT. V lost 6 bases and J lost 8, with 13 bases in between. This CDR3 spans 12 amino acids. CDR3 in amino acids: CASRDGAGGYTF. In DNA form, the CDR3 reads TGTGCCAGCAGAGACGGAGCTGGCGGCTACACCTTC.

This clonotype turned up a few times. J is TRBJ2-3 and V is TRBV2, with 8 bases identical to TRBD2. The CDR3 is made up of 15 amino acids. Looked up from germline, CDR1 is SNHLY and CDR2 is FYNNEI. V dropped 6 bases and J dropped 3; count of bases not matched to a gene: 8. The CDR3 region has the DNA TGTGCCAGCAGAGCCGGACTAGCCTTTACAGATACGCAGTATTTT. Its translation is CASRAGLAFTDTQYF.

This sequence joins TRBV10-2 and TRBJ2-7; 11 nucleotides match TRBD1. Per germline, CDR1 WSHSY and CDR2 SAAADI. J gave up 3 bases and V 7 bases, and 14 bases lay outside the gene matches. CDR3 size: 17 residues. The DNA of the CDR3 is TGCGCCAGCACCCCGAACACTGGACAGGGGGCTTTCTACGAGCAGTACGTC. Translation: CASTPNTGQGAFYEQYV.